The 21 T cell receptor beta chains in this list originate from one sample, sequenced in a study of OX40 agonist ivuxolimab in advanced cancers. Sequenced by immunoSEQ multiplex PCR; TCRdb stores in-frame clones only, minus some. The table records around 97,000 clones, more than 80% of them present only once. This sample comprised CD4+ or CD8+ T cells sorted from blood, obtained in a trial of the OX40 agonist ivuxolimab. The receptors stem from an adult with an advanced solid tumor such as melanoma, head and neck, liver or kidney cancer.

The chain recombines TRBV7-3 with TRBJ1-5; 7 bases agree with TRBD1. J gave up 4 bases and V 5 bases, and 14 bases lay outside the gene matches. The CDR3 loop spans 17 amino acids. CDR1 is SGHTA, CDR2 FQGTGA, per germline. The DNA of the CDR3 is TGTGCCAGCAGCAACAGGGGTTGGAGGTTTTGTAATCAGCCCCAGCATTTT. This sequence encodes CASSNRGWRFCNQPQHF.

The rearrangement uses TRBV12-5 and TRBJ1-2; 7 bases agree with TRBD1. The CDR3 contains 14 residues. Germline lookup yields CDR1 LGHNT and CDR2 FRNRAP. J lost 5 bases, V lost 1 base, and 4 bases had no gene match. The CDR3, as DNA: TGTGCTAGTGGTTTGGCGACAGGGATTTATGGCTACACCTTC. Its protein is CASGLATGIYGYTF.

V gene TRBV7-9 combines with J gene TRBJ2-7, with a possible D match to TRBD1 (5 bases). The V and J ends lost 4 bases and 2 bases respectively, with 12 bases between them. CDR3 size: 14 residues. Germline V gives CDR1 SEHNR, CDR2 FQNEAQ (reference sequence). The CDR3 DNA reads TGTGCCAGCAGCTCCTGGGGCCACCCCTACGAGCAGTACTTC. Encoded protein: CASSSWGHPYEQYF.

The count of this clone is one. The V and J genes are TRBV6-5 and TRBJ1-1; 7 bases map to TRBD1. After removal of 6 bases from V and 3 bases from J, the junction contained 13 bases not matched to a gene. The length of the CDR3 is 16 residues. Per germline, CDR1 MNHEY and CDR2 SVGAGI. CDR3 in DNA: TGTGCCAGCAGCTACGGGACAGCCGCCGGTGACACTGAAGCTTTCTTT. This gives the protein CASSYGTAAGDTEAFF.

The chain carries TRBV19 and TRBJ1-2; TRBD1 matches at 10 bases. The CDR3 covers 13 residues. The germline V gene encodes CDR1 LNHDA and CDR2 SQIVND (reference sequence). The J segment lost 4 bases and the V segment lost 10 bases, leaving 6 bases of the junction unmatched. The CDR3 sequence is CATNGDRGYGYTF. Here the CDR3 DNA reads TGTGCCACCAACGGGGACAGGGGCTATGGCTACACCTTC.

This clone was seen a few times. Other DNA sequences in the sample encode the same CDR3. The rearrangement links TRBV7-2 to TRBJ1-3; D is unresolved. V dropped 0 bases and J dropped 4 bases, with 13 bases sitting between them. The CDR3 runs to 16 residues. Germline V gene data show CDR1 as SGHTA and CDR2 as FQGNSA. CDR3 amino acids: CASSLAPNPPGNTIYF. The CDR3 coding sequence is TGTGCCAGCAGCTTAGCCCCCAACCCCCCCGGAAACACCATATATTTT.

The V gene is TRBV6-4, the J gene TRBJ2-1, with D possibly TRBD2 on 5 matching bases. CDR1 is MRHNA, CDR2 SNTAGT, per germline. This CDR3 has 15 amino acids. The V end lost 0 bases, the J end lost 8 bases, and 14 bases lay between the germline ends. The CDR3 nucleotides read TGTGCCAGCAGTGACTCGAGACCCCCCGGGGATGAGCAGTTCTTC. Encoded protein: CASSDSRPPGDEQFF.

In this sample, this clone turned up a few times. The chain has TRBV4-1 and TRBJ1-5, with 10 bases matching TRBD1. Unmatched junction bases numbered 7, after V lost 1 base and J lost 7 bases. This CDR3 has 16 residues. CDR1 MGHRA and CDR2 YSYEKL come from the germline V gene. CDR3 loop: CASSQGDRGLGQPQHF. CDR3 nucleotides: TGCGCCAGCAGCCAAGGAGACAGGGGGCTCGGGCAGCCCCAGCATTTT.

The chain uses TRBV21-1 and TRBJ2-7. TRBV21-1 is deemed a pseudogene. This CDR3 spans 15 amino acids. CDR3 sequence: CASSNPIGPSYEQYF. Here the CDR3 DNA reads TGTGCCAGCAGCAACCCGATCGGGCCTAGCTACGAGCAGTACTTC.

The chain has TRBV12-5 and TRBJ1-1; D is undetermined. Between the trimmed V and J ends, which lost 6 bases and 3 bases, there was a span of 11 bases. Germline CDR1 is LGHNT and CDR2 is FRNRAP. The CDR3 sequence is 13 residues long. CDR3: CASGYTTDTEAFF. In DNA form, the CDR3 reads TGTGCTAGTGGCTATACAACGGACACTGAAGCTTTCTTT.

CDR3 protein: CASSGYRGHTEAFF. CDR3 in DNA: TGTGCCAGCAGCGGGTACAGGGGGCACACTGAAGCTTTCTTT. This chain uses TRBV7-9 with TRBJ1-1, with 9 positions matching TRBD1. This CDR3 spans 14 amino acids. V dropped 5 bases and J dropped 3; count of bases not matched to a gene: 4. The V gene's germline CDR1 is SEHNR and CDR2 FQNEAQ (reference sequence).

This sequence joins TRBV4-1 and TRBJ2-7; 10 positions match TRBD1. The J segment lost 5 bases and the V segment lost 8 bases, leaving 12 bases of the junction unmatched. CDR1 is MGHRA, CDR2 YSYEKL, per germline. The CDR3 totals 15 residues. The CDR3 DNA is TGCGCCAGCTGTACGGACAGGGGGAGAATCCACGAGCAGTACTTC. Translation: CASCTDRGRIHEQYF.

V is TRBV6-1 and J is TRBJ1-5; 7 nucleotides match TRBD1. V lost 6 bases to trimming and J lost 1 base; unmatched junction nucleotides: 3. The germline V gene has CDR1 MNHNS and CDR2 SASEGT. The CDR3 contains 14 residues. Written as DNA, the CDR3 is TGTGCCAGCAGATCAGGGGGAAGCAATCAGCCCCAGCATTTT. This gives the protein CASRSGGSNQPQHF.

The chain employs TRBV7-9 and TRBJ2-3; D is undetermined. Trimming removed 5 bases at V and 0 bases at J, with 15 bases between. This CDR3 is built from 16 residues. In germline, CDR1 is SEHNR, CDR2 FQNEAQ (reference sequence). The CDR3 DNA reads TGTGCCAGCAGCCCTGCGGCAGGACCAAGCACAGATACGCAGTATTTT. As protein: CASSPAAGPSTDTQYF.

J is TRBJ1-1 and V is TRBV19; 8 bases are a match to TRBD1. Per germline, CDR1 LNHDA and CDR2 SQIVND (reference sequence). V was pared by 7 bases and J by 2 bases, with 9 bases of the junction left unmatched. The CDR3 contains 15 residues. As DNA, the CDR3 is TGTGCCAGTACATGGACAGGGTACGTTAACACTGAAGCTTTCTTT. Its protein is CASTWTGYVNTEAFF.

V gene TRBV5-1 combines with J gene TRBJ1-1, with 9 bases identical to TRBD1. Unmatched junction bases numbered 5, after V lost 0 bases and J lost 5 bases. This CDR3 comprises 15 residues. CDR1 and CDR2 from the germline V gene are SGHRS and YFSETQ. The CDR3 protein is CASSLVGQGGTEAFF. DNA of the CDR3: TGCGCCAGCAGCTTGGTGGGACAGGGTGGGACTGAAGCTTTCTTT.

In this sample, this clone turned up once. V is TRBV19 and J is TRBJ2-5; D might be TRBD1 (6 bases). The J call may be in error: the DNA end matches TRBJ2-7 better. Looked up from germline, CDR1 is LNHDA and CDR2 is SQIVND (reference sequence). The CDR3 is 14 residues long. The CDR3 nucleotides read TGTGCCAGTAGTTATCAGACAGGTCCCTACGAGCAGTACTTC. Translation gives CASSYQTGPYEQYF.

This clone was picked up one time. The rearrangement links TRBV18 to TRBJ1-6; D is undetermined. V lost 3 bases, J lost 7 bases, and 13 bases lay in between. The CDR3 has 15 residues. Germline-derived CDR1 and CDR2 are KGHSH and LQKENI. CDR3 region: CASSPDNRVNSPLHF. The DNA for the CDR3 is TGTGCCAGCTCACCCGACAACCGAGTCAATTCACCCCTCCACTTT.

The rearrangement uses TRBV15 and TRBJ1-1; TRBD1 agrees at 9 bases. V lost 0 bases, J lost 9 bases, and 8 bases stayed unmatched. The length of the CDR3 is 15 residues. Germline V gene lookup returns CDR1 LNHNV and CDR2 YYDKDF (reference sequence). Here the CDR3 reads CATSRDRQGDFKAFF. The CDR3 nucleotides read TGTGCCACCAGCAGAGATAGACAGGGGGATTTTAAAGCTTTCTTT.

This clone is a singleton in its sample. J is TRBJ2-1 and V is TRBV29-1; D could derive from TRBD1 or TRBD2 (7 bases each). Trimming took off 3 bases at V and 7 bases at J, with 16 bases between the two ends. The CDR3 has 14 amino acids. Germline loops: CDR1 SQVTM, CDR2 ANQGSEA. This CDR3 is CSVEWGGTVNEQFF. The CDR3 region has the DNA TGCAGCGTTGAGTGGGGGGGGACAGTTAATGAGCAGTTCTTC.

The genes are TRBV11-2 and TRBJ2-7, with 9 bases aligning to TRBD2. Germline V gene data show CDR1 as SGHAT and CDR2 as FQNNGV. The CDR3 is made up of 18 amino acids. With 0 bases clipped from V and 0 bases from J, the junction kept 9 bases outside the gene matches. The CDR3 nucleotides read TGTGCCAGCAGCTTAGAAGGGTGGCGGGAGGGCCACTCCTACGAGCAGTACTTC. Residues: CASSLEGWREGHSYEQYF. The variable domain in full, with the rest retrieved from reference TRBV11-2 and TRBJ2-7, is EAGVAQSPRYKIIEKRQSVAFWCNPISGHATLYWYQQILGQGPKLLIQFQNNGVVDDSQLPKDRFSAERLKGVDSTLKIQPAKLEDSAVYLCASSLEGWREGHSYEQYFGPGTRLTVT.